The 29 T cell receptor beta chains below come from one sample, sequenced in a study of cytomegalovirus exposure and HLA in healthy donors. Primers included in the PCR were 60 Vbeta and 13 Jbeta primers. Repertoires were generated with immunoSEQ multiplex PCR, while TCRdb's copy carries only in-frame clones and drops some. The sample yields more than 95,000 clones, around two thirds seen once. Sequenced: PBMCs. These receptors were obtained from a woman in her forties or fifties in good health and CMV-seronegative.

This chain connects TRBV27 to TRBJ2-7; 9 bases fit TRBD1. Germline lookup yields CDR1 MNHEY and CDR2 SMNVEV (reference sequence). The junction had 3 bases not matched to a gene; V was cut back by 0 bases and J by 0 bases. The length of the CDR3 is 16 residues. This chain's CDR3 is CASSLSGTGSSYEQYF. CDR3 nucleotides: TGTGCCAGCAGTTTATCGGGGACAGGGAGCTCCTACGAGCAGTACTTC.

The chain couples TRBV7-3 to TRBJ2-7; D gene unclear. V was trimmed by 2 bases and J by 3 bases, leaving 8 bases between them. This CDR3 has 13 residues. CDR1 SGHTA and CDR2 FQGTGA come from the germline V gene. CDR3: CASSLGRIYEQYF. The CDR3 DNA is TGTGCCAGCAGCTTAGGCCGAATCTACGAGCAGTACTTC.

The chain links TRBV5-6 to TRBJ1-1; 7 bases agree with TRBD1. Germline lookup yields CDR1 SGHDT and CDR2 YYEEEE. Losses at the gene ends were 0 bases for V and 0 bases for J; bases not matched to a gene: 2. CDR3 length: 15 amino acids. The CDR3 region is CASSLDRGMNTEAFF. The CDR3 nucleotides read TGTGCCAGCAGCTTGGACAGGGGAATGAACACTGAAGCTTTCTTT. Full variable domain (rest looked up from reference TRBV5-6 and TRBJ1-1): DAGVTQSPTHLIKTRGQQVTLRCSPKSGHDTVSWYQQALGQGPQFIFQYYEEEERQRGNFPDRFSGHQFPNYSSELNVNALLLGDSALYLCASSLDRGMNTEAFFGQGTRLTVV.

V gene TRBV19 combines with J gene TRBJ2-7; TRBD1 aligns across 8 bases. The CDR3 is made up of 14 amino acids. Germline V gene sequence: CDR1 LNHDA, CDR2 SQIVND (reference sequence). Trimming at V came to 5 bases and at J to 1 base, leaving 4 bases not matched to a gene. The CDR3 is CASSWGQDSYEQYF. The DNA of the CDR3 is TGTGCCAGTAGTTGGGGACAGGATTCCTACGAGCAGTACTTC.

DNA of the CDR3: TGTGCCATCAGTGTTCGGGGGGCCGGTGAAGCTTTCTTT. This translates into CAISVRGAGEAFF. The chain employs TRBV10-3 and TRBJ1-1, with D perhaps matching TRBD1 (6 bases). With 4 bases removed from V and 7 bases from J, the gap between germline ends came to 13 bases. The CDR3 loop spans 13 amino acids. The germline gives CDR1 ENHRY, CDR2 SYGVKD.

The chain uses TRBV19 and TRBJ1-1; D gene ambiguous. Per the germline V gene, CDR1 is LNHDA and CDR2 is SQIVND (reference sequence). This CDR3 is built from 15 residues. Deletions cut 7 bases from V and 0 bases from J, with 15 bases between. The CDR3 DNA reads as TGTGCCAGTACACCCGCCGAACTCATGAACACTGAAGCTTTCTTT. It codes for CASTPAELMNTEAFF.

In its sample, this clone was seen a few times. The rearrangement joins TRBV19 to TRBJ1-5; D is perhaps TRBD1 (5 bases). From germline, CDR1 is LNHDA and CDR2 SQIVND (reference sequence). V gave up 7 bases and J gave up 4 bases, with 17 bases separating them. CDR3 length equals 15 residues. The CDR3 protein is CASTPSQGLNQPQHF. Written as DNA, the CDR3 is TGTGCCAGTACCCCGAGTCAGGGACTAAATCAGCCCCAGCATTTT. Looking up the rest from reference TRBV19 and TRBJ1-5 gives the full variable domain: DGGITQSPKYLFRKEGQNVTLSCEQNLNHDAMYWYRQDPGQGLRLIYYSQIVNDFQKGDIAEGYSVSREKKESFPLTVTSAQKNPTAFYLCASTPSQGLNQPQHFGDGTRLSIL.

This clone was observed a handful of times. The genes are TRBV5-1 and TRBJ2-5, with TRBD2 matching 8 bases. The trim removed 1 base at V and 0 bases at J, leaving 14 bases unmatched. The CDR3 is 19 residues long. Per germline, CDR1 SGHRS and CDR2 YFSETQ. CDR3 coding DNA: TGCGCCAGCAGCTTGTTGTCGGGGGGGATTGGGGCGTACCAAGAGACCCAGTACTTC. As protein: CASSLLSGGIGAYQETQYF.

This chain joins TRBV5-6 and TRBJ1-3, with 7 positions matching TRBD1. V shed 0 bases, J shed 2 bases, and the junction held 2 bases outside the gene matches. There are 15 residues in the CDR3. Germline V lookup: CDR1 SGHDT, CDR2 YYEEEE. DNA for the CDR3: TGTGCCAGCAGCTTGGTCGGGACAGCTGGAAACACCATATATTTT. Amino acid sequence: CASSLVGTAGNTIYF.

A few counts support this clone. This chain uses TRBV5-1 with TRBJ2-7; D perhaps matches TRBD2 (6 bases). V was clipped by 5 bases and J by 3 bases, with 18 bases between them. Germline V CDR1 and CDR2: SGHRS, YFSETQ. The CDR3 contains 15 residues. The chain's CDR3 is CASSFGGLGDYEQYF. CDR3 DNA: TGCGCCAGCAGTTTTGGAGGGCTAGGGGACTACGAGCAGTACTTC.

V and J are TRBV19 and TRBJ2-3; maybe TRBD2 (5 bases). Germline V gives CDR1 LNHDA, CDR2 SQIVND (reference sequence). Trimming left V 3 bases short and J 5 bases short, with 12 bases between. The CDR3 is made up of 14 amino acids. Here the CDR3 DNA reads TGTGCCAGTAGTATCTTGTCGGGGAGAGATACGCAGTATTTT. Protein: CASSILSGRDTQYF.

V gene TRBV6-5 combines with J gene TRBJ1-1; D remains unclear. The CDR3 is 13 residues long. V gave up 6 bases and J gave up 4 bases, with 12 bases separating them. The V gene's germline CDR1 is MNHEY and CDR2 SVGAGI. In DNA form, the CDR3 reads TGTGCCAGCAGAGCTTCGGGAGGCACTGAAGCTTTCTTT. This encodes CASRASGGTEAFF.

The rearrangement joins TRBV10-1 to TRBJ2-5; 8 positions match TRBD2. The germline gives CDR1 WNHNN, CDR2 SYGVQD (reference sequence). CDR3 length: 13 residues. V trimming: 2 bases; J trimming: 7 bases; junction bases outside the gene matches: 3. The CDR3: CASSETSGGTQYF. DNA for the CDR3: TGCGCCAGCAGTGAGACTAGCGGCGGGACCCAGTACTTC.

The V and J genes are TRBV11-3 and TRBJ2-7; D uncertain. Trimming took off 3 bases at V and 1 base at J, with 7 bases between the two ends. The CDR3 spans 13 residues. In germline, CDR1 is SGHNT, CDR2 YENEEA. CDR3 sequence (DNA): TGTGCCAGCAGCTTTCTTTCTTCCTACGAGCAGTACTTC. Protein product: CASSFLSSYEQYF.

The chain combines TRBV7-9 with TRBJ1-1; D is perhaps TRBD1 (6 bases). This CDR3 spans 14 amino acids. Looked up from germline, CDR1 is SEHNR and CDR2 is FQNEAQ (reference sequence). With 2 bases removed from V and 3 bases from J, the gap between germline ends came to 10 bases. The CDR3 here is CASSLQGKDTEAFF. Written as DNA, the CDR3 is TGTGCCAGCAGCTTACAGGGGAAAGACACTGAAGCTTTCTTT.

The CDR3 nucleotides read TGTGCCAGCAGCTTAGCGGGACAGGCTGACTACGAGCAGTACTTC. Translating it yields CASSLAGQADYEQYF. This chain joins TRBV11-2 and TRBJ2-7; 8 nucleotides align to TRBD1. CDR1 and CDR2 from the germline V gene are SGHAT and FQNNGV. CDR3 length: 15 residues. Germline trimming cut 1 base from V and 3 bases from J; bases unmatched to any gene: 5.

The chain has TRBV5-6 and TRBJ2-5; 12 bases agree with TRBD2. The V and J ends lost 7 bases and 5 bases, in that order; junction bases with no gene match: 9. CDR1 and CDR2 (germline): SGHDT, YYEEEE. The CDR3 runs 15 residues. DNA for the CDR3: TGTGCCAGCCTGACTAGCGGGAGTGGATTGGAGACCCAGTACTTC. It encodes CASLTSGSGLETQYF.

The V call is TRBV14, the J call TRBJ2-2; no definite D call. Germline lookup yields CDR1 SGHDN and CDR2 FVKESK. The ends were cut back, 0 bases at V and 5 bases at J, with 4 bases in the middle. The CDR3 is 13 amino acids. CDR3: CASSQDLTGELFF. The DNA for the CDR3 is TGTGCCAGCAGCCAAGATTTAACCGGGGAGCTGTTTTTT.

The V gene is TRBV7-2, the J gene TRBJ1-2, with 7 bases identical to TRBD1. The V gene end was trimmed by 1 base and the J gene end by 8 bases; junction bases not matched to a gene: 4. The CDR3 has 13 residues. Per germline, CDR1 SGHTA and CDR2 FQGNSA. The CDR3 loop reads CASSLGQGHGYTF. CDR3 bases: TGTGCCAGCAGCTTAGGACAGGGACACGGCTACACCTTC.

V and J are TRBV18 and TRBJ1-1; D unclear. V was cut by 3 bases and J by 1 base, with 6 bases left in between. The CDR3 is 13 residues long. CDR1 and CDR2 from the germline V gene are KGHSH and LQKENI. This CDR3 is CASSPQKNTEAFF. In nucleotides, the CDR3 is TGTGCCAGCTCACCTCAGAAGAACACTGAAGCTTTCTTT.

This rearrangement joins TRBV27 to TRBJ2-5; D not certain. The V and J ends lost 3 bases and 3 bases respectively, with 11 bases between them. The V gene's germline CDR1 is MNHEY and CDR2 SMNVEV (reference sequence). The CDR3 consists of 14 residues. CDR3 protein: CASSLLENKETQYF. CDR3 sequence (DNA): TGTGCCAGCAGTTTGTTGGAGAACAAAGAGACCCAGTACTTC.

This clone was observed a handful of times. This chain uses TRBV19 with TRBJ2-2; 7 positions match TRBD2. CDR1 LNHDA and CDR2 SQIVND come from the germline V gene (reference sequence). The J segment lost 0 bases and the V segment lost 3 bases, leaving 7 bases of the junction unmatched. This CDR3 region has 17 residues. The CDR3 nucleotides are TGTGCCAGTAGTATTCCGCTAGCGGAAACGAACACCGGGGAGCTGTTTTTT. Amino acid sequence: CASSIPLAETNTGELFF.

The V call is TRBV9, the J call TRBJ2-7; 8 nucleotides match TRBD1. With V trimmed by 3 bases and J by 3 bases, 5 bases remained unmatched. Germline CDR1 is SGDLS and CDR2 is YYNGEE. The CDR3 loop spans 14 amino acids. In nucleotides, the CDR3 is TGTGCCAGCAGCGCCACGGGACAGGACTACGAGCAGTACTTC. Protein product: CASSATGQDYEQYF. Filled out from reference TRBV9 and TRBJ2-7, the complete variable domain reads DSGVTQTPKHLITATGQRVTLRCSPRSGDLSVYWYQQSLDQGLQFLIQYYNGEERAKGNILERFSAQQFPDLHSELNLSSLELGDSALYFCASSATGQDYEQYFGPGTRLTVT.

The chain combines TRBV2 with TRBJ1-1; 8 nucleotides agree with TRBD1. V lost 6 bases to trimming and J lost 4 bases; unmatched junction nucleotides: 7. CDR3 size: 14 residues. Germline loops: CDR1 SNHLY, CDR2 FYNNEI. Here the CDR3 reads CASRSTGVGTEAFF. The CDR3 DNA is TGTGCCAGCAGGTCGACAGGGGTGGGCACTGAAGCTTTCTTT.

Only one count was recorded for this clone. The chain combines TRBV19 with TRBJ2-3; 7 bases are shared with TRBD1. With V trimmed by 6 bases and J by 7 bases, 4 bases remained unmatched. The CDR3 is 12 residues long. The germline V gene has CDR1 LNHDA and CDR2 SQIVND (reference sequence). The chain's CDR3 is CASSPTGYTQYF. CDR3 nucleotide sequence: TGTGCCAGTAGCCCGACAGGGTATACGCAGTATTTT.

V and J are TRBV7-9 and TRBJ2-1, with 10 bases identical to TRBD2. This CDR3 is 16 amino acids long. The V gene end was trimmed by 5 bases and the J gene end by 7 bases; junction bases not matched to a gene: 11. The germline gives CDR1 SEHNR, CDR2 FQNEAQ (reference sequence). The CDR3 nucleotides read TGTGCCAGCAGCCCGAGTTTTGAGCGGGAGGGGAATGAGCAGTTCTTC. It specifies CASSPSFEREGNEQFF.

This clone was seen only once. V is TRBV7-2 and J is TRBJ1-5, with D unresolved. V lost 0 bases, J lost 5 bases, and 11 bases lay in between. The germline CDR1 and CDR2 sequences are SGHTA and FQGNSA. This CDR3 spans 15 amino acids. CDR3 region: CASSLAPGSDQPQHF. CDR3 DNA: TGTGCCAGCAGCTTAGCCCCCGGGTCGGATCAGCCCCAGCATTTT.

CDR3 nucleotides: TGTGCCAGTAGTATTGTTCCGGGAAATGAGCAGTTCTTC. Residues: CASSIVPGNEQFF. V is TRBV19 and J is TRBJ2-1; D is perhaps TRBD2 (5 bases). Germline V lookup: CDR1 LNHDA, CDR2 SQIVND (reference sequence). This CDR3 has 13 amino acids. Trimming left V 3 bases short and J 7 bases short, with 10 bases between. Filled out from reference TRBV19 and TRBJ2-1, the complete variable domain reads DGGITQSPKYLFRKEGQNVTLSCEQNLNHDAMYWYRQDPGQGLRLIYYSQIVNDFQKGDIAEGYSVSREKKESFPLTVTSAQKNPTAFYLCASSIVPGNEQFFGPGTRLTVL.

Points on this clone: This CDR3 is also generated by other DNA sequences in the sample. The chain employs TRBV6-5 and TRBJ2-2; 7 bases agree with TRBD1. The V segment lost 2 bases and the J segment 5 bases; nucleotides outside the gene matches: 8. Germline values: CDR1 MNHEY, CDR2 SVGAGI. This CDR3 is 16 amino acids long. CDR3 sequence reads: CASSYLGRGQTGELFF. As DNA, the CDR3 is TGTGCCAGCAGTTACCTTGGTAGGGGGCAAACCGGGGAGCTGTTTTTT.